What follows are 14 T cell receptor beta chains derived from one specimen sequenced in a study of multiple sclerosis patients with progressive multifocal leukoencephalopathy. Clones were sequenced by immunoSEQ multiplex PCR, and TCRdb holds only the in-frame ones, with some missing. The table shows more than 20,000 clones, with 85% to 95% occurring only once. The time point is: about 13 months of natalizumab therapy. This material consisted of PBMCs, taken from a patient treated with natalizumab. Receptor source: a man aged 30 to 39 with multiple sclerosis.

The J gene is TRBJ2-5, the V gene TRBV7-9; TRBD1 matches at 7 bases. This CDR3 contains 15 residues. V was clipped by 4 bases and J by 5 bases; unmatched bases: 10. Germline lookup yields CDR1 SEHNR and CDR2 FQNEAQ (reference sequence). The CDR3: CASSSETGRGETQYF. The CDR3 DNA reads TGTGCCAGCAGCTCCGAGACAGGGCGTGGGGAGACCCAGTACTTC. The full variable domain, its missing parts supplied by reference TRBV7-9 and TRBJ2-5, is DTGVSQNPRHKITKRGQNVTFRCDPISEHNRLYWYRQTLGQGPEFLTYFQNEAQLEKSRLLSDRFSAERPKGSFSTLEIQRTEQGDSAMYLCASSSETGRGETQYFGPGTRLLVL.

The chain carries TRBV15 and TRBJ2-7; no clear D gene. V was trimmed by 4 bases and J by 5 bases, leaving 12 bases between them. CDR3 length: 13 residues. The germline V gene has CDR1 LNHNV and CDR2 YYDKDF (reference sequence). For the CDR3, the DNA is TGTGCCACCAGCACGGCCCAAAGCAACGAGCAGTACTTC. It yields the protein CATSTAQSNEQYF.

V gene TRBV7-8 combines with J gene TRBJ1-5; 9 bases are shared with TRBD1. CDR1 is SGHVS, CDR2 FQNEAQ, per germline. The CDR3 is 14 residues long. V trimming: 2 bases; J trimming: 6 bases; junction bases outside the gene matches: 2. In DNA form, the CDR3 reads TGTGCCAGCAGCTTAAGGACAGGGGTTCAGCCCCAGCATTTT. Amino acid sequence: CASSLRTGVQPQHF.

J is TRBJ1-5 and V is TRBV6-5; 9 bases fit TRBD1. The CDR3 is 15 amino acids. After removal of 5 bases from V and 5 bases from J, the junction contained 7 bases not matched to a gene. Germline V lookup: CDR1 MNHEY, CDR2 SVGAGI. CDR3 amino acids: CASSRQGDGYQPQHF. CDR3 bases: TGTGCCAGCAGTAGACAGGGGGATGGGTATCAGCCCCAGCATTTT.

The chain uses TRBV7-2 and TRBJ1-1, with D possibly TRBD1 on 5 matching bases. Germline-derived CDR1 and CDR2 are SGHTA and FQGNSA. The V and J ends lost 5 bases and 0 bases respectively, with 13 bases between them. This CDR3 comprises 15 residues. The CDR3 sequence: CASSPQGAMNTEAFF. Written as DNA, the CDR3 is TGTGCCAGCAGCCCCCAGGGAGCGATGAACACTGAAGCTTTCTTT.

The chain carries TRBV27 and TRBJ1-1; D is undetermined. Between the trimmed V and J ends, which lost 6 bases and 8 bases, there was a span of 16 bases. This CDR3 contains 13 residues. Germline loops: CDR1 MNHEY, CDR2 SMNVEV (reference sequence). The CDR3 loop is CASRGSWKTEAFF. DNA of the CDR3: TGTGCCAGCAGGGGAAGTTGGAAGACCGAAGCTTTCTTT.

This rearrangement joins TRBV4-3 to TRBJ1-5; D unresolved. The germline gives CDR1 LGHNA, CDR2 YSLEER. Trimming shortened V by 1 base and J by 4 bases, and 11 bases separated the two germline ends. This CDR3 has 15 residues. The CDR3 is CASSQGAGWNQPQHF. The CDR3 region has the DNA TGCGCCAGCAGCCAAGGGGCAGGCTGGAATCAGCCCCAGCATTTT.

The chain carries TRBV15 and TRBJ2-2; D possibly corresponds to TRBD1 (5 bases). CDR3 length equals 13 residues. CDR1 is LNHNV, CDR2 YYDKDF, per germline (reference sequence). Trimming cost V 5 bases and J 6 bases, with 10 bases left between them. CDR3: CATSVRVPGELFF. For the CDR3, the DNA is TGTGCCACCAGCGTCAGGGTGCCCGGGGAGCTGTTTTTT.

The rearrangement links TRBV11-2 to TRBJ2-3; D remains unclear. Germline values: CDR1 SGHAT, CDR2 FQNNGV. CDR3 length: 11 residues. The V and J ends lost 5 bases and 4 bases respectively, with 4 bases between them. CDR3 amino acids: CASSGADTQYF. The CDR3 nucleotides read TGTGCCAGCAGCGGAGCAGATACGCAGTATTTT.

The CDR3 sequence is CSVPKREYNNEQFF. The CDR3 region has the DNA TGCAGCGTACCCAAGCGGGAGTACAACAATGAGCAGTTCTTC. This chain connects TRBV29-1 to TRBJ2-1; 8 bases map to TRBD2. There are 14 residues in the CDR3. Looked up from germline, CDR1 is SQVTM and CDR2 is ANQGSEA. V shed 6 bases, J shed 5 bases, and the junction held 9 bases outside the gene matches.

This chain uses TRBV5-1 with TRBJ2-3; D perhaps matches TRBD1 (5 bases). Germline CDR1 SGHRS, CDR2 YFSETQ. V was shortened by 3 bases and J by 4 bases, with 9 bases between the two germline ends. This CDR3 has 13 amino acids. CDR3 loop: CASSSGRADTQYF. The CDR3 coding sequence is TGCGCCAGCAGCTCCGGCAGGGCAGATACGCAGTATTTT.

This chain uses TRBV27 with TRBJ2-5; no firm D call. CDR1 and CDR2 from the germline V gene are MNHEY and SMNVEV (reference sequence). The CDR3 covers 9 residues. This CDR3 is CNGQETQYF. The DNA of the CDR3 is TGTAACGGGCAAGAGACCCAGTACTTC.

The chain combines TRBV29-1 with TRBJ2-2; D is possibly TRBD1 (7 bases). Germline V gene lookup returns CDR1 SQVTM and CDR2 ANQGSEA. The CDR3 is made up of 15 amino acids. V was shortened by 2 bases and J by 5 bases, with 15 bases between the two germline ends. The CDR3 is CSVELKGAGTGELFF. For the CDR3, the DNA is TGCAGCGTTGAATTGAAGGGGGCGGGGACCGGGGAGCTGTTTTTT.

The chain carries TRBV7-9 and TRBJ2-6; D may be TRBD1 (5 bases). The germline gives CDR1 SEHNR, CDR2 FQNEAQ (reference sequence). The CDR3 length is 16 residues. With 7 bases removed from V and 4 bases from J, the gap between germline ends came to 17 bases. The CDR3 loop reads CASTHMAGRGANVLTF. The CDR3 DNA is TGTGCCAGCACACACATGGCAGGGCGGGGGGCCAACGTCCTGACTTTC.